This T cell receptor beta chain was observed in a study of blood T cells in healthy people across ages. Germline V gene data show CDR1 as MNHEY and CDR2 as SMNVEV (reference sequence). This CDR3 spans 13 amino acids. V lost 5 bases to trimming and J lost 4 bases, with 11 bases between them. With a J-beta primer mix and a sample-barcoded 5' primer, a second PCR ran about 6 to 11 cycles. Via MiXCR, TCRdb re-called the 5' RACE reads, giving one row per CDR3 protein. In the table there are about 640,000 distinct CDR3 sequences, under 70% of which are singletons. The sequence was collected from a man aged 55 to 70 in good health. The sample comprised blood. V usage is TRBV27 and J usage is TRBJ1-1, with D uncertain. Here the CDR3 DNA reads TGTGCCAGCAGTGTGTGGAGGAGCACTGAAGCTTTCTTT. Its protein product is CASSVWRSTEAFF.